This T cell receptor beta chain was sequenced in a study of radiation and T cells in renal cell carcinoma. As to time point: blood 2 weeks post-SBRT. The treatment is: 15 Gy SBRT to primary tumor, nephrectomy 4 weeks later. Clear cell pathology was present in this patient's renal cell carcinoma. Germline CDR1 MNHEY, CDR2 SVGAGI. V was cut by 5 bases and J by 2 bases, with 9 bases left in between. There are 13 residues in the CDR3. Here immunoSEQ multiplex PCR was the method, and the copy in TCRdb shows in-frame clones only, minus some. The data show over 55,000 clones, around three quarters seen once. The input for sequencing was blood, taken from a patient whose treatment included radiotherapy and nephrectomy. This clonotype was obtained from a man in his fifties or sixties with renal cell carcinoma. The chain is built from TRBV6-5 and TRBJ1-2; no firm D call. CDR3: CASSPGINYGYTF. As DNA, the CDR3 is TGTGCCAGCAGTCCCGGGATCAACTATGGCTACACCTTC.